This TCR beta chain originates from a study of T cells after yellow fever vaccination. Study-wide context: Low-cell-number fractions were prepared with SMART-Seq v4 Ultra Low Input.

Conversion of TCR transcripts into cDNA relied on 5'RACE template switching, which added a universal primer site and UMIs. TCRdb analysed the 5' RACE reads with MiXCR anew, one entry per CDR3 protein. The table lists 500,000 to 650,000 distinct CDR3 sequences, roughly a sixth of them singletons. CDR1 SGHRS and CDR2 YFSETQ come from the germline V gene. CDR3 length: 14 residues. V lost 4 bases and J lost 7, with 17 bases in between. Sequencing was performed on PBMCs, taken around 5 days after the first yellow fever vaccination. The sequence derives from a man younger than 30 who received the YFV17D yellow fever vaccine. The rearrangement joins TRBV5-1 to TRBJ1-1; maybe TRBD1 (5 bases). DNA of the CDR3: TGCGCCAGCAGCCCGACGGCCGGGGACCTTGAAGCTTTCTTT. It yields the protein CASSPTAGDLEAFF.